Listed below are T cell receptor beta chains from one sample, sequenced in a study of graft-versus-host responses after intestinal transplantation. Which antigens these TCRs recognize remains unknown. Profiled with immunoSEQ multiplex PCR; TCRdb holds only in-frame clones, not every one. Here the sample spans about 99,000 clones, more than 85% being singletons. Sequenced material: unstimulated CD8+ T cells sorted from spleen or lymph node cells, taken before intestinal transplant. These receptors were obtained from a human donor who received an intestinal transplant. CDR3s include the opening cysteine and the closing phenylalanine or tryptophan. The D gene is left open where the match is weak. Some rows have no size entry. The others give once, few or many, or a class for an expanded clone.

j_call clone_size d_call v_call cdr3_nt cdr3_aa
TRBJ2-1 . . TRBV2 TGTGCCAGCAGCAGGAATTCCTACAATGAGCAGTTCTTC CASSRNSYNEQFF
TRBJ2-2 . . TRBV4-1 TGCGCCAGCAGCCTCTCTTCCACCGGGGAGCTGTTTTTT CASSLSSTGELFF
TRBJ1-1 . . TRBV9 TGTGCCAGCAGCGTAGTAGGGCGGACGGCGAACACTGAAGCTTTCTTT CASSVVGRTANTEAFF
TRBJ2-3 . . TRBV2 TGTGCCAGCAACCCCCCCTCCTACACAGATACGCAGTATTTT CASNPPSYTDTQYF
TRBJ2-7 . TRBD2 TRBV30 TGTGCTTTCGGGACTAGCTTCCACGAGCAGTACTTC CAFGTSFHEQYF
TRBJ2-7 . TRBD2 TRBV4-1 TGCGCCAGCAGCCAAGAAGGTGGTTCTAGCGGGGGGCGATACGAGCAGTACTTC CASSQEGGSSGGRYEQYF
TRBJ2-1 . TRBD2 TRBV6-5 TGTGCCAGCAGCCATAGCGGGGGTAGATACAATGAGCAGTTCTTC CASSHSGGRYNEQFF
TRBJ1-1 . . TRBV5-6 TGTGCCAGCAGCCGGTACCAGGGTAACACTGAAGCTTTCTTT CASSRYQGNTEAFF
TRBJ1-3 . . TRBV2 TGTGCCAGCAGTGAGGTTGAGAGCTCTGGAAACACCATATATTTT CASSEVESSGNTIYF
TRBJ2-7 . . TRBV27 TGTGCCAGCAGCCCGGTAGTGGGGGCCGGGTACGAGCAGTACTTC CASSPVVGAGYEQYF
TRBJ2-2 . . TRBV7-9 TGTGCCAGCAGCTTAGGCCAAGGGTGGGAGCTGTTTTTT CASSLGQGWELFF
TRBJ2-3 . TRBD2 TRBV12-5 TGTGCTAGTGGTTCGCCGACAATGACTAGCGGGGGGGCAGGAGATACGCAGTATTTT CASGSPTMTSGGAGDTQYF
TRBJ1-1 once . TRBV29-1 TGCAGCGTTGAATACCTTGGGTCGGCTTTCTTT CSVEYLGSAFF
TRBJ2-3 . . TRBV4-1 TGCGCCAGCAGCCAAACGGACCTAGCGAACACAGATACGCAGTATTTT CASSQTDLANTDTQYF
TRBJ2-7 . TRBD1 TRBV5-4 TGTGCCAGCAGCTACCTCGGGACAGGTAACTACGAGCAGTACTTC CASSYLGTGNYEQYF
TRBJ1-1 . . TRBV9 TGTGCCAGCAGCGTAGGGGGGGGGAGCACTGAAGCTTTCTTT CASSVGGGSTEAFF
TRBJ2-7 . . TRBV5-1 TGCGCCAGCAGCCCGATGGGGACCTACGAGCAGTACTTC CASSPMGTYEQYF
TRBJ2-1 . TRBD2 TRBV19 TGTGCCAGCGAAATAGGGACTAGCGGGTTGAATGAGCAGTTCTTC CASEIGTSGLNEQFF
TRBJ2-2 . TRBD1 TRBV27 TGTGCCAGCAGTTCGGGACAGGGACCCGGGGAGCTGTTTTTT CASSSGQGPGELFF
TRBJ2-1 . TRBD2 TRBV6-5 TGTGCCAGCAGTTACGGCGGGGGGGCGGGTAATGAGCAGTTCTTC CASSYGGGAGNEQFF
TRBJ2-1 . . TRBV7-3 TGTGCCAGCAGCTCCGGGACTTACAATGAGCAGTTCTTC CASSSGTYNEQFF
TRBJ2-1 . TRBD1 TRBV7-9 TGTGCCAGCAGCCCGACAGGGGGCAGGTCCTACAATGAGCAGTTCTTC CASSPTGGRSYNEQFF
TRBJ2-7 . . TRBV5-4 TGTGCCAGCAGCTTGGGGTCCTCCTACGAGCAGTACTTC CASSLGSSYEQYF
TRBJ2-3 . . TRBV2 TGTGCCAGCGAGGGGCAGGAACACACAGATACGCAGTATTTT CASEGQEHTDTQYF
TRBJ2-2 once TRBD2 TRBV5-6 TGTGCCAGCAGTCCAACATTGACTAGCGGGGGCCACGGGGAGCTGTTTTTT CASSPTLTSGGHGELFF
TRBJ2-7 . TRBD2 TRBV7-2 TGTGCCAGCAGCCCCACGGGACTAGCGGGGGCGCCAAGCTCCTACGAGCAGTACTTC CASSPTGLAGAPSSYEQYF
TRBJ2-1 . . TRBV2 TGTGCCAGCAGTGAACAGGCAGGGGATACCTACAATGAGCAGTTCTTC CASSEQAGDTYNEQFF
TRBJ2-6 . . TRBV7-8 TGTGCCAGCAGCTTAACAGTGTACAGCCTCTCTGGGGCCAACGTCCTGACTTTC CASSLTVYSLSGANVLTF
TRBJ2-1 . . TRBV6-1 TGTGCCAGCAGGCCCAGGGGAAGAGATGAGCAGTTCTTC CASRPRGRDEQFF
TRBJ2-1 . . TRBV13 TGTGCCAGCAGCATACGCACGAGCTCCTACAATGAGCAGTTCTTC CASSIRTSSYNEQFF
TRBJ1-1 . . TRBV10-2 TGCGCCAGCAGTGCATGGGGCAACACTGAAGCTTTCTTT CASSAWGNTEAFF
TRBJ1-5 . TRBD1 TRBV4-1 TGCGCCAGCAGCCCCGGGACAGGGGGCAATCAGCCCCAGCATTTT CASSPGTGGNQPQHF
TRBJ2-7 . TRBD2 TRBV5-1 TGCGCCAGCAGCTTGTGGACTAGCGGGGGCCAAGTCGAGCAGTACTTC CASSLWTSGGQVEQYF
TRBJ2-7 . . TRBV7-6 TGTGCCAGCAGCTTTGGGACCATCTACGAGCAGTACTTC CASSFGTIYEQYF
TRBJ2-5 . . TRBV20-1 TGCAGTGCCCCCTCCCAAGAGACCCAGTACTTC CSAPSQETQYF
TRBJ1-4 . . TRBV7-9 TGTGCCAGCAGCCAGGGGAATCGGATTGAAAAACTGTTTTTT CASSQGNRIEKLFF
TRBJ2-7 . . TRBV7-9 TGTGCCAGCAGCGGAAGTGTAGGGGTTAAAATCTACGAGCAGTACTTC CASSGSVGVKIYEQYF
TRBJ2-5 . TRBD1 TRBV15 TGTGCCACCAGCAGCTGGGACAGCCCCCAAGAGACCCAGTACTTC CATSSWDSPQETQYF
TRBJ1-4 . . TRBV6-5 TGTGCCAGCAGGACCCCGGGAGATGAAAAACTGTTTTTT CASRTPGDEKLFF
TRBJ1-1 . . TRBV6-6 TGTGCCAGCAGTCTAGCCAGGGGCACTGAAGCTTTCTTT CASSLARGTEAFF
TRBJ2-3 . . TRBV27 TGTGCCAGCACGGGGTTCCACACAGATACGCAGTATTTT CASTGFHTDTQYF
TRBJ2-7 . . TRBV6-1 TGTGCCAGCAGTGAGGACTGGGGGACGAAGGAGCAGTACTTC CASSEDWGTKEQYF
TRBJ2-2 . . TRBV19 TGTGCCAGTAGTTTTCAGGGTTCCGGGGAGCTGTTTTTT CASSFQGSGELFF
TRBJ2-7 . TRBD2 TRBV7-9 TGTGCCAGCAGCACCGGACTAGAGACCTACGAGCAGTACTTC CASSTGLETYEQYF
TRBJ1-1 . . TRBV27 TGTGCCAGCACCTTGGGGGGTGAAGCTTTCTTT CASTLGGEAFF